What follows are 3 T cell receptor beta chains derived from one specimen sequenced in a study of blood T cell repertoires in COVID-19. Assay used: immunoSEQ multiplex PCR; TCRdb lists only in-frame clones, some missing. Of fewer than 200,000 clones in the sample, roughly four fifths are singletons; the top ten hold under 8.5%. The sequenced material came from peripheral blood. These receptors all stem from a man aged 35-49 years who had recovered from COVID-19.

Only a few counts were recorded for this clone. The chain combines TRBV7-8 with TRBJ2-5, with TRBD2 identical over 9 bases. Germline trimming cut 2 bases from V and 4 bases from J; bases unmatched to any gene: 8. The CDR3 covers 16 residues. The germline CDR1 and CDR2 sequences are SGHVS and FQNEAQ. The CDR3 DNA follows: TGTGCCAGCAGCTTATTTCGTGGGACTAGCCCAGAGACCCAGTACTTC. Its translation is CASSLFRGTSPETQYF.

This chain joins TRBV7-2 and TRBJ2-5, with a possible D match to TRBD2 (7 bases). The CDR3 totals 14 residues. In germline, CDR1 is SGHTA, CDR2 FQGNSA. The germline V and J ends were trimmed by 7 bases and 3 bases, with 15 bases remaining between them. The DNA of the CDR3 is TGTGCCAGCACCCTGCGGGGGCCCAAAGAGACCCAGTACTTC. Its protein product is CASTLRGPKETQYF.

The V gene is TRBV11-3, the J gene TRBJ2-7; TRBD2 aligns across 10 bases. Germline V gene data show CDR1 as SGHNT and CDR2 as YENEEA. V was clipped by 5 bases and J by 0 bases; unmatched bases: 4. The CDR3 totals 15 residues. The CDR3 loop reads CASSKAGGFSYEQYF. DNA for the CDR3: TGTGCCAGCAGCAAAGCGGGGGGGTTCTCCTACGAGCAGTACTTC.